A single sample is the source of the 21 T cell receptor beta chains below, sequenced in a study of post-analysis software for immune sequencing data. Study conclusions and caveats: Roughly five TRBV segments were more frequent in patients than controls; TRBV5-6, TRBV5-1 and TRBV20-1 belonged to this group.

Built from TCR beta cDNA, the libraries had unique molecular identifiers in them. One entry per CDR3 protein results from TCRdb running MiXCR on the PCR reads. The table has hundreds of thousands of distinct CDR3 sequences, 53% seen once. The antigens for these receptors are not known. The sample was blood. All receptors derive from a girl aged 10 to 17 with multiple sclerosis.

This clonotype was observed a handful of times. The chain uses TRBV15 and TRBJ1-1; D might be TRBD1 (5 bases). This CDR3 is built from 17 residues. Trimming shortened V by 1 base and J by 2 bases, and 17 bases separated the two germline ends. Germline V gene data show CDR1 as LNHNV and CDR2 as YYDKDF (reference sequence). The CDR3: CATSRGVAPTANTEAFF. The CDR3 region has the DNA TGTGCCACCAGCAGAGGGGTGGCCCCGACAGCAAACACTGAAGCTTTCTTT.

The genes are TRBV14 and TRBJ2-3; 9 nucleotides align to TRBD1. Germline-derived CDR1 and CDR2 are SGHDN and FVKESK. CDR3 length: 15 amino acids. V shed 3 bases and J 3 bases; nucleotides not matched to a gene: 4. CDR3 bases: TGTGCCAGCAGCCAGCGACAGGGGGTAACAGATACGCAGTATTTT. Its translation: CASSQRQGVTDTQYF.

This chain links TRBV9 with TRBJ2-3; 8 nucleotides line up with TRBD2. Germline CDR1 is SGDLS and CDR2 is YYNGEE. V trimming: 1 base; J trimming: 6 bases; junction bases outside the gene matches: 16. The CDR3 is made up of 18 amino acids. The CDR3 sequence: CASSVYPIGGGGSDTQYF. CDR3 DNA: TGTGCCAGCAGCGTATACCCGATTGGTGGCGGGGGGTCGGATACGCAGTATTTT.

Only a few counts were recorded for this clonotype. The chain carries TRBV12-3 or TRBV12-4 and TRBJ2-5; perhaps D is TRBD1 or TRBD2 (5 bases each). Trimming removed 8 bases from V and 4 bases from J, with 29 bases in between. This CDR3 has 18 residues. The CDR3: CASLLIGTRGQRGETQYF. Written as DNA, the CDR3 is TGTGCCAGCCTATTGATCGGCACTCGGGGCCAACGGGGAGAGACCCAGTACTTC.

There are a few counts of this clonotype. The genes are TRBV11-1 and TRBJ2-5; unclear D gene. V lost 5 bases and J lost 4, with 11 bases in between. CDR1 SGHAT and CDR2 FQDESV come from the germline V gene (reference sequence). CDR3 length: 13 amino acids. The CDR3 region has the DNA TGTGCCAGCAGCCCATTTGACGGAGAGACCCAGTACTTC. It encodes CASSPFDGETQYF.

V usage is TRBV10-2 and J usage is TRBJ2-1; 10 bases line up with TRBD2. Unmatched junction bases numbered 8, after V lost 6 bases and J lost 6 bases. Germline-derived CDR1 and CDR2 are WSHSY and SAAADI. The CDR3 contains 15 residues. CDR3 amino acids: CASRNPSGSGNEQFF. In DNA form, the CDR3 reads TGCGCCAGCAGGAACCCTAGCGGGAGTGGCAATGAGCAGTTCTTC.

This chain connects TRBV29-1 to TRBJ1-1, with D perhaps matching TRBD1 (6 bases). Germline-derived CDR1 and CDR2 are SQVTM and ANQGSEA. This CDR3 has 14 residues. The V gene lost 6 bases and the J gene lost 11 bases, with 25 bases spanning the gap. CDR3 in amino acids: CSVILTGTLTSAFF. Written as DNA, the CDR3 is TGCAGCGTAATCCTGACCGGGACACTAACTAGCGCTTTCTTT.

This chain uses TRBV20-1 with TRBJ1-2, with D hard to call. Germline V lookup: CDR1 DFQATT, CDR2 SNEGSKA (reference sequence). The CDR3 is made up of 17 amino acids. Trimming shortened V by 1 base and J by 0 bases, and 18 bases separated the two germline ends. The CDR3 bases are TGCAGTGCTAGAGCCCTGGCTGTAGGAGTGGCTAACTATGGCTACACCTTC. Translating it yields CSARALAVGVANYGYTF.

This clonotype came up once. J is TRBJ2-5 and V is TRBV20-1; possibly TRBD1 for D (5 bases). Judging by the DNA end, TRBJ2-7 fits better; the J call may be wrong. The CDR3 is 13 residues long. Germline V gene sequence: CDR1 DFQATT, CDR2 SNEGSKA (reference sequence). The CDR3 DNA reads TGCAGTGCTAGAGACAGGGCACTCTACGAGCAGTACTTC. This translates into CSARDRALYEQYF.

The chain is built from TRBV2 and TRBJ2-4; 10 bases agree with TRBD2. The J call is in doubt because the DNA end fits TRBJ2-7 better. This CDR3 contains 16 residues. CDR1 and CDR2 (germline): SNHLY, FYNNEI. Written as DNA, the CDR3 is TGTGCCAGCAGTACAAACCAGGGACTAGCGCGGTACGAGCAGTACTTC. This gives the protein CASSTNQGLARYEQYF.

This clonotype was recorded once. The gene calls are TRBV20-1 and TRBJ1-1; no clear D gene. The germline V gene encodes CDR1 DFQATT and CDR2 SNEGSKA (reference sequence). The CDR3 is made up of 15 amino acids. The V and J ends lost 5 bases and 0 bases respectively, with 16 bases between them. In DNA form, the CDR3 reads TGCAGTGCTGCCCCCCGGTCACGGATGAACACTGAAGCTTTCTTT. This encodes CSAAPRSRMNTEAFF.

The CDR3 coding sequence is TGCGCCAGCAGTGAGTCGAGCGCCGGGCGCGAGCAGTACTTC. It specifies CASSESSAGREQYF. The genes are TRBV10-1 and TRBJ2-5; D remains unclear. The DNA matches TRBJ2-7 better at its end, which makes the J call doubtful. This CDR3 contains 14 residues. Germline V gene data show CDR1 as WNHNN and CDR2 as SYGVQD (reference sequence).

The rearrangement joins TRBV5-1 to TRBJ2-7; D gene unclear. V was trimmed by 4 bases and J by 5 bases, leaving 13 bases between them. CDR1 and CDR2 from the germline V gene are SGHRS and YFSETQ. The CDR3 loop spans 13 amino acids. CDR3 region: CASSPQGRDEQYF. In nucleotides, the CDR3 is TGCGCCAGCAGCCCTCAAGGAAGGGACGAGCAGTACTTC.

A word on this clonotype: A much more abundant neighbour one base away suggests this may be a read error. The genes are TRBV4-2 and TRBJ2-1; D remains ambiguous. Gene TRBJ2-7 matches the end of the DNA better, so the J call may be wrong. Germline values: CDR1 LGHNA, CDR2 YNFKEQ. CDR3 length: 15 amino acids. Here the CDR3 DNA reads TGTGCCAGCAGCGTGAGCCTAGAATCCTACAATGAGCAGTACTTC. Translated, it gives CASSVSLESYNEQYF.

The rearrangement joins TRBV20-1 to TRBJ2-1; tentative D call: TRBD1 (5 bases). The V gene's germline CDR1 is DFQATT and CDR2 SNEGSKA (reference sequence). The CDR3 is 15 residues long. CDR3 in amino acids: CAANVAWGNSDEQFF. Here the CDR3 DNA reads TGCGCGGCCAACGTCGCGTGGGGCAATTCGGATGAGCAGTTCTTC.

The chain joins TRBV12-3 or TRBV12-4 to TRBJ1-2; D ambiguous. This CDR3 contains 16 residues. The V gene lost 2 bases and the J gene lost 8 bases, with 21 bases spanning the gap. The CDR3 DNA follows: TGTGCCAGCAGTTTAAGGCGCCTCAGTCGCGGCGACGGCTACACCTTC. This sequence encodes CASSLRRLSRGDGYTF.

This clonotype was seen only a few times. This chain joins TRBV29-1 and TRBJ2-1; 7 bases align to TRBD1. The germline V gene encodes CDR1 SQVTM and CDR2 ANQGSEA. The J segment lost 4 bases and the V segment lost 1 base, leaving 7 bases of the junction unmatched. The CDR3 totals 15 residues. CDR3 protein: CSVEATGRRYNEQFF. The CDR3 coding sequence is TGCAGCGTTGAAGCGACAGGGAGAAGATACAATGAGCAGTTCTTC.

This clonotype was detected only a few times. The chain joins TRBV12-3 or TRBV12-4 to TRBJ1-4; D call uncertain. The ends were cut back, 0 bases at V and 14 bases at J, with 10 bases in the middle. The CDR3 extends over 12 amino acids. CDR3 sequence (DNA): TGTGCCAGCAGTTTAGCGCCGGATGCGCTGTTTTTT. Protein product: CASSLAPDALFF.

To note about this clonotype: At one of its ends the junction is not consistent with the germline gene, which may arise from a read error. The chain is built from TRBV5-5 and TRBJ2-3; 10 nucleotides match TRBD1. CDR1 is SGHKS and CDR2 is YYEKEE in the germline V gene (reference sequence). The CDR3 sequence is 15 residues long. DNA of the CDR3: TGTGCCAGCAGTTTGGGACAGGGGCCCACAGATACGCAGTATTTT. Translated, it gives CASSLGQGPTDTQYF.

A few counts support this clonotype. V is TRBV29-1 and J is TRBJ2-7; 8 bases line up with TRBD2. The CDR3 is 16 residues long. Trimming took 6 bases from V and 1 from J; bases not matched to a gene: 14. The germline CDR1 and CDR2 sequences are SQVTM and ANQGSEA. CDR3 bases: TGCAGCGTGGAGCCCTTAAGCGGGAGCCTATCCTACGAGCAGTACTTC. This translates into CSVEPLSGSLSYEQYF.

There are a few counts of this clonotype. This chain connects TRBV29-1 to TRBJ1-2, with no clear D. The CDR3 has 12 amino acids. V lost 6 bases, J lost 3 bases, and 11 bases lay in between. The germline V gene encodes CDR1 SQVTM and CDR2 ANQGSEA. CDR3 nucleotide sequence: TGCAGCGTCCGTGACGGCTACTATGGCTACACCTTC. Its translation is CSVRDGYYGYTF.